This T cell receptor (beta chain) was captured by sequencing in a study of shared clonotypes between healthy human individuals. CD8 cells regarded as naive lacked CD45RO, were positively chosen for CCR7, and omitted terminally differentiated effector memory CD45RA+ cells. The authors split each subset's genomic DNA evenly across several immunoSEQ plates. Only in-frame clones appear in the TCRdb table, and some are missing; sequencing was by immunoSEQ multiplex PCR. The table records about 800,000 clones, about 96% of them present only once. From germline, CDR1 is MDHEN and CDR2 SYDVKM. The germline V and J ends were trimmed by 2 bases and 3 bases, with 7 bases remaining between them. The CDR3 is 14 amino acids.

This receptor was identified in a man under 40 in good health. The chain uses TRBV28 and TRBJ2-2; possible D gene TRBD2, 5 bases. What was sequenced was naive CD8+ T cells sorted from blood. The DNA of the CDR3 is TGTGCCAGCAGTTTAGCGGGCTACACCGGGGAGCTGTTTTTT. Protein product: CASSLAGYTGELFF.